This entry lists 19 T cell receptor beta chains sequenced from one sample in a study of cytomegalovirus exposure and HLA in healthy donors. Primers: 60 Vbeta forward and 13 Jbeta reverse. Method: immunoSEQ multiplex PCR; TCRdb's copy keeps in-frame clones and lacks some. The sample has about 200,000 clones, over 75% seen once. The sample taken for sequencing was PBMCs. These receptors were collected from a woman aged 25-40 years in good health and CMV-seronegative.

The chain has TRBV6-1 and TRBJ2-7; 7 positions match TRBD1. Germline CDR1 and CDR2: MNHNS and SASEGT. This CDR3 is 14 amino acids long. V gave up 5 bases and J gave up 0 bases; unmatched junction bases: 4. The CDR3 is CASSKTGNSYEQYF. CDR3 sequence (DNA): TGTGCCAGCAGTAAGACAGGGAACTCCTACGAGCAGTACTTC.

CDR3 DNA: TGTGCCAGCAGCCCAATACAGGAGAAGGGGAAAAACATTCAGTACTTC. Translation gives CASSPIQEKGKNIQYF. The chain recombines TRBV9 with TRBJ2-4, with D maybe TRBD1 (5 bases). CDR1 and CDR2 (germline): SGDLS, YYNGEE. V was pared by 4 bases and J by 4 bases, with 18 bases between. This CDR3 region has 16 residues.

The V call is TRBV29-1, the J call TRBJ2-5; TRBD2 might be the D (6 bases). The CDR3 sequence is 16 residues long. With 6 bases removed from V and 5 bases from J, the gap between germline ends came to 25 bases. Germline CDR1 SQVTM, CDR2 ANQGSEA. The CDR3 DNA sequence: TGCAGCGTGGGGAATATCGGCGGGACCGGTCGGGAGACCCAGTACTTC. This sequence encodes CSVGNIGGTGRETQYF.

This rearrangement joins TRBV7-2 to TRBJ2-5; D gene ambiguous. The CDR3 is 11 residues long. Between the trimmed V and J ends, which lost 2 bases and 7 bases, there was a span of 5 bases. In germline, CDR1 is SGHTA, CDR2 FQGNSA. CDR3: CASSLSGTQYF. In DNA, the CDR3 is TGTGCCAGCAGCTTATCAGGGACCCAGTACTTC.

This chain uses TRBV7-2 with TRBJ1-5; 9 bases agree with TRBD1. Germline-derived CDR1 and CDR2 are SGHTA and FQGNSA. Germline trimming cut 5 bases from V and 6 bases from J; bases unmatched to any gene: 11. The CDR3 extends over 16 amino acids. The CDR3 bases are TGTGCCAGCAGCCCTAGGGGACAGGGAGTTCTTCAGCCCCAGCATTTT. Encoded protein: CASSPRGQGVLQPQHF.

This clone was seen a handful of times. This sequence joins TRBV6-4 and TRBJ2-7, with D uncertain. Between the trimmed V and J ends, which lost 3 bases and 3 bases, there was a span of 21 bases. In germline, CDR1 is MRHNA, CDR2 SNTAGT. The CDR3 loop spans 17 amino acids. Here the CDR3 reads CASSEAFGSIKDYEQYF. The CDR3 DNA reads TGTGCCAGCAGTGAGGCTTTCGGGTCAATTAAAGACTACGAGCAGTACTTC.

J is TRBJ2-1 and V is TRBV2, with 11 bases identical to TRBD2. This CDR3 has 13 residues. With 7 bases clipped from V and 8 bases from J, the junction kept 4 bases outside the gene matches. Germline V lookup: CDR1 SNHLY, CDR2 FYNNEI. The DNA for the CDR3 is TGTGCCAGCACCCTAGCGGGGGGTTATGAGCAGTTCTTC. Protein: CASTLAGGYEQFF.

The chain combines TRBV2 with TRBJ1-2; TRBD1 aligns across 9 bases. This CDR3 has 14 residues. J lost 3 bases, V lost 11 bases, and 10 bases had no gene match. Germline lookup yields CDR1 SNHLY and CDR2 FYNNEI. CDR3 DNA: TGTGCCGGTGGGAGGGGACAGGGTGACTATGGCTACACCTTC. The encoded protein is CAGGRGQGDYGYTF.

J is TRBJ1-4 and V is TRBV7-8; D is possibly TRBD1 (5 bases). This CDR3 spans 16 amino acids. Trimming left V 5 bases short and J 4 bases short, with 17 bases between. Germline V gene lookup returns CDR1 SGHVS and CDR2 FQNEAQ. The CDR3 spells CASSPTGLPDNEKLFF. The CDR3 DNA follows: TGTGCCAGCAGCCCTACGGGACTCCCGGATAATGAAAAACTGTTTTTT.

This clone has more than one count but fewer than ten. The chain has TRBV6-6 and TRBJ2-7; D is ambiguous. Trimming took 5 bases from V and 4 from J, leaving 15 bases between them. CDR3 length: 14 residues. Germline-derived CDR1 and CDR2 are MNHNY and SVGAGI (reference sequence). In nucleotides, the CDR3 is TGTGCCAGCAGTCGTCTAACAGTCAGGTACGAGCAGTACTTC. Translation gives CASSRLTVRYEQYF.

Remarks on this clone: Compared with germline, one end of the junction differs, possibly owing to a read error. This chain connects TRBV11-3 to TRBJ2-7; D not certain. The germline CDR1 and CDR2 sequences are SGHNT and YENEEA. The CDR3 length is 13 residues. The CDR3 sequence is CASSLDTPYEQYF. CDR3 sequence (DNA): TGTGCCAGCAGCCTAGACACTCCCTACGAGCAGTACTTC.

This rearrangement joins TRBV29-1 to TRBJ2-7; 9 bases are shared with TRBD2. V shed 4 bases and J 2 bases; nucleotides not matched to a gene: 3. The CDR3 totals 13 residues. Germline V gene lookup returns CDR1 SQVTM and CDR2 ANQGSEA. Here the CDR3 reads CSVGASGTYEQYF. CDR3 DNA sequence: TGCAGCGTTGGGGCTAGCGGGACCTACGAGCAGTACTTC.

This sequence joins TRBV11-2 and TRBJ2-7, with D possibly matching TRBD1 (5 bases). The CDR3 covers 13 residues. V was pared by 3 bases and J by 2 bases, with 8 bases between. From germline, CDR1 is SGHAT and CDR2 FQNNGV. The CDR3 DNA sequence: TGTGCCAGCAGCTTCGAGACAGCCTACGAGCAGTACTTC. Protein product: CASSFETAYEQYF.

As regards this clone: One end of the junction varies from germline; a read error may be responsible. V is TRBV5-6 and J is TRBJ1-2, with 8 bases matching TRBD1. The CDR3 runs to 12 residues. Germline CDR1 reads SGHDT; CDR2 reads YYEEEE. CDR3 bases: TGTGCCAGCAGTGAACTCTCAGGGGGCTACCCCTTC. Its protein product is CASSELSGGYPF.

This rearrangement joins TRBV23-1 to TRBJ1-3, with D perhaps matching TRBD1 (5 bases). TRBV23-1 counts as an open reading frame of uncertain function. The CDR3 loop spans 16 amino acids. V shed 3 bases and J shed 4 bases, with 16 bases lying between them. The CDR3 sequence: CASSHSRGLRGNTIYF. The DNA for the CDR3 is TGCGCCAGCAGTCATAGTAGGGGCCTCCGAGGAAACACCATATATTTT.

CDR3 residues: CASSIDRENAKKNTEAFF. The CDR3 DNA sequence: TGTGCCAGCAGCATTGACAGGGAGAACGCCAAGAAGAACACTGAAGCTTTCTTT. The genes are TRBV5-4 and TRBJ1-1; the match to TRBD1 covers 7 bases. The CDR3 runs to 18 residues. Germline loops: CDR1 SGHNT, CDR2 YYREEE (reference sequence). J gave up 1 base and V 4 bases, and 16 bases lay outside the gene matches.

This clone was counted only a few times. The chain recombines TRBV6-1 with TRBJ1-2; 7 nucleotides match TRBD1. Germline V gene data show CDR1 as MNHNS and CDR2 as SASEGT. The CDR3 loop spans 14 amino acids. The junction had 4 bases not matched to a gene; V was cut back by 4 bases and J by 2 bases. This CDR3 is CASSAARGNYGYTF. In DNA form, the CDR3 reads TGTGCCAGCAGTGCGGCCAGGGGGAACTATGGCTACACCTTC.

The chain uses TRBV5-6 and TRBJ2-5; no clear D gene. The closer fit of TRBJ2-7 to the DNA end suggests the J call may be wrong. The V gene's germline CDR1 is SGHDT and CDR2 YYEEEE. This CDR3 region has 13 residues. The CDR3 region has the DNA TGTGCCAGCAGCTCCGGGTCTTCCTACGAGCAGTACTTC. It is translated as CASSSGSSYEQYF.

The chain couples TRBV11-2 to TRBJ2-3; TRBD2 matches at 8 bases. CDR3 length: 15 amino acids. J lost 2 bases, V lost 5 bases, and 6 bases had no gene match. Germline V lookup: CDR1 SGHAT, CDR2 FQNNGV. CDR3 sequence: CASSHSGTDTDTQYF. CDR3 nucleotides: TGTGCCAGCAGCCATAGCGGGACCGACACAGATACGCAGTATTTT. The whole variable domain, remainder taken from reference TRBV11-2 and TRBJ2-3, is EAGVAQSPRYKIIEKRQSVAFWCNPISGHATLYWYQQILGQGPKLLIQFQNNGVVDDSQLPKDRFSAERLKGVDSTLKIQPAKLEDSAVYLCASSHSGTDTDTQYFGPGTRLTVL.